A selection of T cell receptor beta chains follows, all from one sample in a study of cytomegalovirus exposure and HLA in healthy donors. Measured with immunoSEQ multiplex PCR; TCRdb has only the in-frame clones, and not every one. The profile shows about 130,000 clones, roughly four fifths of them singletons. Material for sequencing was PBMCs. The receptor set was obtained from a male donor in good health and CMV-seropositive. The CDR3 runs from the conserved cysteine through the conserved F or W. A D gene is named only where the DNA matches it firmly. Part of the rows lack a size; the others show once, few, many or a class for expanded clones.

clone size	D gene	V gene	J gene	CDR3 DNA	CDR3 protein
-	-	TRBV7-8	TRBJ2-5	TGTGCCAGCAGTCGTATTAAGGACTCCCAGTACTTC	CASSRIKDSQYF
-	-	TRBV28	TRBJ1-5	TGTGCCAGCACAGACGGGTTACTACAGCCCCAGCATTTT	CASTDGLLQPQHF
-	TRBD1	TRBV9	TRBJ1-2	TGTGCCAGCAGCGTAGGGTATATTGTAACAGGGGATGGCTACACCTTC	CASSVGYIVTGDGYTF
few	-	TRBV15	TRBJ1-1	TGTGCCACCAGCCTCGAGAGTAACACTGAAGCTTTCTTT	CATSLESNTEAFF
-	TRBD1	TRBV19	TRBJ1-5	TGTGCCAGCGCCGACAGGGGGGATCAGCCCCAGCATTTT	CASADRGDQPQHF
once	-	TRBV25-1	TRBJ1-5	TGTGCCAGCAGTGATACGGGACACCCGAGCCAGCCCCAGCATTTT	CASSDTGHPSQPQHF
-	-	TRBV19	TRBJ1-1	TGTGCCAGTAGTATAACAGGCTACACTGAAGCTTTCTTT	CASSITGYTEAFF
-	TRBD2	TRBV7-2	TRBJ2-3	TGTGCCAGCAGCTTAGTCCCTAGCGGAGCAACAGATACGCAGTATTTT	CASSLVPSGATDTQYF
-	TRBD2	TRBV19	TRBJ2-7	TGTGCCAGTAGTAAAGGGACTAGCGGGAGCTACGAGCAGTACTTC	CASSKGTSGSYEQYF
once	-	TRBV21-1	TRBJ1-5	TGTGCCAGCAGTACCCTCGGACAGGGGGACAATCAGCCCCAGCATTTT	CASSTLGQGDNQPQHF
-	-	TRBV5-1	TRBJ2-5	TGCGCCAGCACCCGGGGGGAGACCCAGTACTTC	CASTRGETQYF
-	-	TRBV7-9	TRBJ2-2	TGTGCCAGCAGCGACGGGACTGAGGGGCTGTTTTTT	CASSDGTEGLFF
-	-	TRBV6-5	TRBJ2-1	TGTGCCAGCAGTCCCCTAGAGGCAGGGATCGGTGAGCAGTTCTTC	CASSPLEAGIGEQFF
-	-	TRBV29-1	TRBJ1-2	TGCAGCGTTGAAGGACAGTTCGGGGGAGGGAATGGCTACACCTTC	CSVEGQFGGGNGYTF
-	TRBD2	TRBV4-3	TRBJ2-5	TGCGCCAGCAGCCACGGACTAGCGGGTGGTGGGGAGACCCAGTACTTC	CASSHGLAGGGETQYF
-	-	TRBV7-3	TRBJ2-1	TGTGCCAGCAGCCCACGTAGCGGAAGCTCCTACAATGAGCAGTTCTTC	CASSPRSGSSYNEQFF
once	TRBD1	TRBV18	TRBJ1-1	TGTGCCAGCTCACCCCGACAGGGCCGTAACACTGAAGCTTTCTTT	CASSPRQGRNTEAFF
-	-	TRBV27	TRBJ1-1	TGTGCCAGCAGTCTGAACAGGAACGAAGCTTTCTTT	CASSLNRNEAFF
-	-	TRBV5-6	TRBJ2-7	TGTGCCAGCAGCTTGTGGTGGCAAGGCGGCGCCTACGAGCAGTACTTC	CASSLWWQGGAYEQYF
-	TRBD1	TRBV4-2	TRBJ1-5	TGTGCCAGCAGCCAAGACAGGGGGTTGGGTAGCAATCAGCCCCAGCATTTT	CASSQDRGLGSNQPQHF
-	-	TRBV11-3	TRBJ2-1	TGTGCCAGCAGCTTAGGGATAGGGGAAGATGAGCAGTTCTTC	CASSLGIGEDEQFF
-	-	TRBV30	TRBJ1-1	TGTGCCTGGACAGGCTCGAGCACTGAAGCTTTCTTT	CAWTGSSTEAFF
-	-	TRBV5-1	TRBJ1-2	TGCGCCAGCAGCTTGGATGGCTCTAACTATGGCTACACCTTC	CASSLDGSNYGYTF